The 29 T cell receptor beta chains listed next were all sequenced from one sample in a study of T cell responses to AZD1222 COVID-19 vaccine. The repertoire was sequenced with immunoSEQ multiplex PCR; TCRdb's copy has only in-frame clones and lacks some. The data hold some 180,000 clones, with approximately 90% observed a single time. The starting material was peripheral blood, obtained 28 days after the second AZD1222 dose. The source is an adult who received the AZD1222 COVID-19 vaccine.

The chain is built from TRBV18 and TRBJ2-7; 7 bases fit TRBD2. The V gene end was trimmed by 4 bases and the J gene end by 6 bases; junction bases not matched to a gene: 6. This CDR3 is 13 amino acids long. CDR1 is KGHSH and CDR2 is LQKENI in the germline V gene. The CDR3 loop reads CASSRTGGGEQYF. In DNA, the CDR3 is TGTGCCAGCTCACGTACTGGGGGGGGCGAGCAGTACTTC.

The chain has TRBV5-6 and TRBJ2-1; D remains ambiguous. The CDR3 covers 14 residues. The germline gives CDR1 SGHDT, CDR2 YYEEEE. Trimming left V 2 bases short and J 2 bases short, with 8 bases between. Written as DNA, the CDR3 is TGTGCCAGCAGCTTAAATAGAGCCTACAATGAGCAGTTCTTC. This encodes CASSLNRAYNEQFF.

The rearrangement links TRBV5-1 to TRBJ2-3, with TRBD2 matching over 11 bases. Germline V CDR1 and CDR2: SGHRS, YFSETQ. This CDR3 is built from 18 residues. V gave up 2 bases and J gave up 0 bases; unmatched junction bases: 8. CDR3 protein: CASSFSGTSGTSTDTQYF. In DNA, the CDR3 is TGCGCCAGCAGCTTTTCCGGGACTAGCGGTACTAGCACAGATACGCAGTATTTT.

V and J are TRBV21-1 and TRBJ2-1; no check of the table's D call, TRBD2, against the DNA was made. TRBV21-1 is given as a pseudogene. The CDR3 is 20 residues long. The CDR3 here is CASSKSGGGRPSKKYNEQFF. The CDR3 bases are TGTGCCAGCAGCAAATCGGGGGGGGGCAGGCCGTCTAAGAAATACAATGAGCAGTTCTTC.

J is TRBJ1-1 and V is TRBV29-1, with TRBD1 identical over 7 bases. Germline V gene data show CDR1 as SQVTM and CDR2 as ANQGSEA. This CDR3 contains 13 residues. CDR3 loop: CGTQGVWNTEAFF. As DNA, the CDR3 is TGCGGGACTCAGGGGGTATGGAACACTGAAGCTTTCTTT. Filled out from reference TRBV29-1 and TRBJ1-1, the complete variable domain reads SAVISQKPSRDICQRGTSLTIQCQVDSQVTMMFWYRQQPGQSLTLIATANQGSEATYESGFVIDKFPISRPNLTFSTLTVSNMSPEDSSIYLCGTQGVWNTEAFFGQGTRLTVV.

This clone showed up just once. The CDR3 here is CASSDHSSYEQYF. The DNA for the CDR3 is TGTGCCAGCAGCGACCACTCTTCTTACGAGCAGTACTTC. This chain connects TRBV9 to TRBJ2-7; D gene uncertain. V was pared by 3 bases and J by 4 bases, with 11 bases between. The CDR3 sequence is 13 residues long. Germline assignment: CDR1 SGDLS and CDR2 YYNGEE.

This clone has just one count. The rearrangement links TRBV10-1 to TRBJ2-7; 7 bases agree with TRBD2. This CDR3 is 15 amino acids long. Germline loops: CDR1 WNHNN, CDR2 SYGVQD (reference sequence). Here the CDR3 DNA reads TGCCCCCGCCGTGGCCGGGGAGGGAGCTCCTACGAGCAGTACTTC. Its protein is CPRRGRGGSSYEQYF.

This clone appeared once. V gene TRBV6-5 combines with J gene TRBJ2-5; D ambiguous. Germline V CDR1 and CDR2: MNHEY, SVGAGI. The CDR3 contains 15 residues. Deletions cut 5 bases from V and 4 bases from J, with 17 bases between. In DNA, the CDR3 is TGTGCCAGCAGTCCTTCCGCCCTCCGGGTAGAGACCCAGTACTTC. It translates to CASSPSALRVETQYF.

In DNA, the CDR3 is TGTGCCAGCAGACACGGGGCGGTGGAGACCCAGTACTTC. Protein product: CASRHGAVETQYF. The chain carries TRBV12-3 or TRBV12-4 and TRBJ2-5; D tentatively reads TRBD1 or TRBD2 (5 bases each). The V end lost 6 bases, the J end lost 5 bases, and 13 bases lay between the germline ends. The length of the CDR3 is 13 residues.

The chain links TRBV5-1 to TRBJ2-7; D possibly corresponds to TRBD1 (6 bases). V lost 3 bases and J lost 0, with 7 bases in between. Germline V gives CDR1 SGHRS, CDR2 YFSETQ. The CDR3 is made up of 13 amino acids. CDR3 nucleotides: TGCGCCAGCAGCTGGGACAACTCCTACGAGCAGTACTTC. Its translation is CASSWDNSYEQYF. The full variable domain, rest sourced from reference TRBV5-1 and TRBJ2-7, is KAGVTQTPRYLIKTRGQQVTLSCSPISGHRSVSWYQQTPGQGLQFLFEYFSETQRNKGNFPGRFSGRQFSNSRSEMNVSTLELGDSALYLCASSWDNSYEQYFGPGTRLTVT.

This chain connects TRBV15 to TRBJ1-1, with 11 nucleotides matching TRBD1. From germline, CDR1 is LNHNV and CDR2 YYDKDF (reference sequence). This CDR3 contains 15 residues. After removal of 1 base from V and 4 bases from J, the junction contained 2 bases not matched to a gene. CDR3 sequence reads: CATSRAGTGGTEAFF. In DNA, the CDR3 is TGTGCCACCAGCAGAGCGGGGACAGGGGGCACTGAAGCTTTCTTT.

This clone came up once. The chain couples TRBV27 to TRBJ2-7; D call uncertain. The CDR3 is made up of 15 amino acids. CDR1 is MNHEY and CDR2 is SMNVEV in the germline V gene (reference sequence). Trimming pared 5 bases from V and 2 bases from J, leaving 16 bases between. The CDR3 region is CASSPPGRFTYEQYF. The CDR3 coding sequence is TGTGCCAGCAGTCCCCCGGGCAGGTTCACCTACGAGCAGTACTTC.

The J gene is TRBJ2-1, the V gene TRBV7-9, with 7 nucleotides matching TRBD2. CDR3 length: 12 residues. In germline, CDR1 is SEHNR, CDR2 FQNEAQ (reference sequence). V lost 5 bases and J lost 15; bases outside the gene matches: 10. For the CDR3, the DNA is TGTGCCAGCAGCACGGTCCCGGGACTACCGTTCTTC. Translation gives CASSTVPGLPFF.

V is TRBV5-6 and J is TRBJ2-7; 9 bases map to TRBD2. The CDR3 runs to 14 residues. Germline V CDR1 and CDR2: SGHDT, YYEEEE. The V gene end was trimmed by 0 bases and the J gene end by 6 bases; junction bases not matched to a gene: 4. The CDR3, as DNA: TGTGCCAGCAGCTTGGTAGCGGGAGTAGGCGAGCAGTACTTC. Its translation: CASSLVAGVGEQYF.

The chain employs TRBV6-5 and TRBJ1-5; no reliable D call. This CDR3 contains 13 residues. The ends were cut back, 6 bases at V and 5 bases at J, with 11 bases in the middle. The germline V gene encodes CDR1 MNHEY and CDR2 SVGAGI. CDR3 region: CASSLHTDQPQHF. The DNA of the CDR3 is TGTGCCAGCAGCCTCCACACAGATCAGCCCCAGCATTTT.

The chain recombines TRBV6-1 with TRBJ1-5; D remains unclear. From germline, CDR1 is MNHNS and CDR2 SASEGT. This CDR3 spans 16 amino acids. V dropped 1 base and J dropped 10 bases, with 20 bases sitting between them. CDR3 sequence reads: CASSEVTAPGKIPQHF. CDR3 coding DNA: TGTGCCAGCAGTGAAGTAACAGCCCCGGGAAAGATACCCCAGCATTTT.

CDR3: CASSPPGTGTEAFF. Written as DNA, the CDR3 is TGTGCCAGCAGCCCCCCCGGGACAGGCACTGAAGCTTTCTTT. The chain joins TRBV7-9 to TRBJ1-1; 8 nucleotides agree with TRBD1. The CDR3 covers 14 residues. The germline V gene has CDR1 SEHNR and CDR2 FQNEAQ (reference sequence). Trimming removed 5 bases from V and 4 bases from J; junction bases left unmatched: 6. Full variable domain (missing parts from reference TRBV7-9 and TRBJ1-1): DTGVSQNPRHKITKRGQNVTFRCDPISEHNRLYWYRQTLGQGPEFLTYFQNEAQLEKSRLLSDRFSAERPKGSFSTLEIQRTEQGDSAMYLCASSPPGTGTEAFFGQGTRLTVV.

This rearrangement joins TRBV10-3 to TRBJ2-1; a weak D match, TRBD2 (5 bases). Looked up from germline, CDR1 is ENHRY and CDR2 is SYGVKD. The CDR3 is 13 amino acids. Trimming left V 6 bases short and J 0 bases short, with 6 bases between. Here the CDR3 DNA reads TGTGCCATCAGGGACTTCTCCTACAATGAGCAGTTCTTC. Its translation: CAIRDFSYNEQFF.

The chain joins TRBV6-5 to TRBJ1-3, with D possibly TRBD1 on 5 matching bases. The V end was cut by 0 bases, the J end by 0 bases, with 9 bases between. This CDR3 has 16 residues. Per germline, CDR1 MNHEY and CDR2 SVGAGI. The CDR3 here is CASSYSGPSSGNTIYF. The CDR3 nucleotides are TGTGCCAGCAGTTACTCGGGGCCGAGCTCTGGAAACACCATATATTTT.

The rearrangement joins TRBV19 to TRBJ2-3; D gene uncertain. The ends were cut back, 5 bases at V and 4 bases at J, with 7 bases in the middle. Germline-derived CDR1 and CDR2 are LNHDA and SQIVND (reference sequence). This CDR3 has 12 residues. The CDR3 spells CASSPLADTQYF. The CDR3 nucleotides read TGTGCCAGTAGTCCCCTAGCAGATACGCAGTATTTT.

The chain recombines TRBV19 with TRBJ1-3, with a weak D call TRBD1 (5 bases). From germline, CDR1 is LNHDA and CDR2 SQIVND (reference sequence). The CDR3 is 14 residues long. Deletions cut 2 bases from V and 2 bases from J, with 7 bases between. The DNA for the CDR3 is TGTGCCAGTAGTATAAGGGGAACTGGAAACACCATATATTTT. The encoded protein is CASSIRGTGNTIYF.

Written as DNA, the CDR3 is TGTGCCAGCACTCGCTCAGTCTTAGGGAATGGCTACACCTTC. Protein product: CASTRSVLGNGYTF. The chain recombines TRBV2 with TRBJ1-2, with D unresolved. Germline assignment: CDR1 SNHLY and CDR2 FYNNEI. The CDR3 is 14 amino acids. V shed 7 bases and J shed 6 bases, with 18 bases lying between them.

With respect to this clone: Other DNA sequences from this sample encode an identical CDR3 as well. CDR3 coding DNA: TGTGCCACCAGCAGAGGCGACTATGGCTACACCTTC. Translating it yields CATSRGDYGYTF. The chain links TRBV15 to TRBJ1-2; D ambiguous. CDR3 length equals 12 residues. Germline lookup yields CDR1 LNHNV and CDR2 YYDKDF (reference sequence). V was shortened by 1 base and J by 3 bases, with 3 bases between the two germline ends.

The J gene is TRBJ2-1, the V gene TRBV7-2; TRBD2 agrees at 9 bases. The CDR3 is 16 residues long. V lost 5 bases and J lost 2; bases outside the gene matches: 7. The V gene's germline CDR1 is SGHTA and CDR2 FQGNSA. CDR3 DNA sequence: TGTGCCAGCAGCGCCCCTCCTAGCGGGACCTACAATGAGCAGTTCTTC. Its translation: CASSAPPSGTYNEQFF.

The chain links TRBV10-2 to TRBJ1-5; possibly TRBD1 for D (6 bases). V shed 5 bases and J shed 7 bases, with 15 bases lying between them. Germline V lookup: CDR1 WSHSY, CDR2 SAAADI. The CDR3 length is 14 residues. The DNA for the CDR3 is TGCGCCAGCAGTTCGGACAGTTCTGGGCAGCCCCAGCATTTT. Residues: CASSSDSSGQPQHF.

The V call is TRBV14, the J call TRBJ2-1, with D maybe TRBD2 (5 bases). In germline, CDR1 is SGHDN, CDR2 FVKESK. The CDR3 sequence is 14 residues long. Trimming cost V 4 bases and J 4 bases, with 11 bases left between them. The CDR3 DNA reads TGTGCCAGCAGCCTTCGGACTGTATACAATGAGCAGTTCTTC. Amino acids: CASSLRTVYNEQFF. Based on the CDR3 plus reference TRBV14 and TRBJ2-1, the full variable domain is EAGVTQFPSHSVIEKGQTVTLRCDPISGHDNLYWYRRVMGKEIKFLLHFVKESKQDESGMPNNRFLAERTGGTYSTLKVQPAELEDSGVYFCASSLRTVYNEQFFGPGTRLTVL.

This clone was seen just once. The chain is built from TRBV18 and TRBJ2-6; a possible D gene is TRBD1 (6 bases). The germline V gene encodes CDR1 KGHSH and CDR2 LQKENI. The CDR3 extends over 17 amino acids. V was cut by 3 bases and J by 2 bases, with 14 bases left in between. CDR3 region: CASSPDTGRTGANVLTF. The CDR3 nucleotides read TGTGCCAGCTCACCGGATACAGGGCGAACTGGGGCCAACGTCCTGACTTTC.

The rearrangement uses TRBV19 and TRBJ1-2; 9 nucleotides agree with TRBD1. With 0 bases clipped from V and 4 bases from J, the junction kept 6 bases outside the gene matches. Germline CDR1 is LNHDA and CDR2 is SQIVND (reference sequence). The CDR3 is 16 amino acids. The CDR3 nucleotides read TGTGCCAGTAGTATAGATTACAGGGGGCGAAGCTATGGCTACACCTTC. This sequence encodes CASSIDYRGRSYGYTF.

The chain has TRBV6-6 and TRBJ1-2, with D perhaps TRBD1 (5 bases). Germline-derived CDR1 and CDR2 are MNHNY and SVGAGI (reference sequence). The CDR3 covers 13 residues. V lost 5 bases and J 3 bases, leaving 10 bases between the germline ends. The CDR3 protein is CASSPQADYGYTF. DNA for the CDR3: TGTGCCAGCAGTCCACAGGCTGACTATGGCTACACCTTC.